One TCR beta chain is described in this entry. The target antigen is unknown. These data are taken from a study of monozygotic twins with inflammatory bowel disease. Study-level points and caveats: Reduced clonotype sharing with other individuals was observed in IBD patients relative to healthy twins, especially with disease activity. Some repertoire variability may stem from patients' differing immunosuppressive treatments.

Via template switching, UMIs carrying a 6-nucleotide sample barcode were introduced. No DNA is given; TCRdb re-called the 5' RACE reads and lists each CDR3 protein once. The sample's table shows more than 300,000 distinct CDR3 sequences. This CDR3 has 14 amino acids. Blood samples, whole and unsorted for T cells, yielded the isolated total RNA. The chain couples TRBV12-3 or TRBV12-4 to TRBJ2-7; with no DNA, the TCRdb D assignment of TRBD1 cannot be verified. This TCR came from a human donor with ulcerative colitis or Crohn's disease, or a healthy co-twin of an affected twin (not recorded which). The sequencing input was blood. CDR3 sequence: CASSLAGTLYEQYF.